These 3 T cell receptor beta chains share one sample of origin, sequenced in a study of regulatory T cells in long-lasting Graves disease. TCR beta libraries were built with iRepertoire HTBI primers and Arm-PCR of CDR3 regions. TCRdb re-called the multiplex PCR reads with MiXCR, one entry per CDR3 protein. The data show more than 300,000 distinct CDR3 sequences, approximately 25% seen once. The time point here: persistent/refractory GD, antithyroid drugs over 5 years with positive TRAb. The authors made the TCR library using RNA they extracted from PBMCs. The input for sequencing was peripheral blood mononuclear cells (PBMCs), taken when the disease was refractory, from a patient treated with antithyroid drugs. The receptors come from a woman aged 40 to 50 with Graves disease.

This clonotype was seen at least ten times. The chain links TRBV28 to TRBJ1-2, with 9 bases identical to TRBD1. This CDR3 spans 15 amino acids. In germline, CDR1 is MDHEN, CDR2 SYDVKM. Losses at the gene ends were 6 bases for V and 4 bases for J; bases not matched to a gene: 9. The DNA for the CDR3 is TGTGCCAGCAGCTACTCGACAGGGGGAAGCTATGGCTACACCTTC. Residues: CASSYSTGGSYGYTF.

The chain carries TRBV9 and TRBJ2-2, with 11 bases lining up with TRBD2. The V gene end was trimmed by 2 bases and the J gene end by 6 bases; junction bases not matched to a gene: 6. CDR1 and CDR2 from the germline V gene are SGDLS and YYNGEE. The CDR3 runs 16 residues. The CDR3 here is CASSVISGRGPGELFF. CDR3 sequence (DNA): TGTGCCAGCAGCGTCATTAGCGGGAGGGGCCCCGGGGAGCTGTTTTTT.

This clonotype was counted ten times or more. The chain links TRBV11-2 to TRBJ2-5; D is perhaps TRBD1 (6 bases). The CDR3 consists of 16 residues. V was trimmed by 5 bases and J by 1 base, leaving 17 bases between them. CDR1 and CDR2 from the germline V gene are SGHAT and FQNNGV. CDR3 coding DNA: TGTGCCAGCAGCCGCCAGGGGATTCCCCTCCAAGAGACCCAGTACTTC. This codes for CASSRQGIPLQETQYF.